These T cell receptor beta chains were read from a single sample in a study of blood T cells in healthy people across ages. From the 5' RACE reads, TCRdb called clonotypes with MiXCR, one entry per CDR3 protein. Of over a million distinct CDR3 sequences listed, roughly 59% were seen once; the top ten hold roughly 7%. Sequencing was done on a sample of blood. The receptors originated from a man in his late teens or twenties in good health. Each CDR3 is given with its conserved first and last residue. D genes are given only for firm matches. The size field is filled for only some rows; it gives once, few, many or a size class.

.,TRBJ2-1,TRBD2,TRBV10-3,CAISELTSGGRYNEQFF,TGTGCCATCAGTGAGCTGACTAGCGGGGGGAGGTACAATGAGCAGTTCTTC
.,TRBJ2-1,.,TRBV6-2/TRBV6-3,CASSYSAYNEQVF,TGTGCCAGCAGTTACTCGGCATACAATGAGCAGGTCTTC
.,TRBJ2-5,TRBD2,TRBV18,CASSPGLVSETQYF,TGTGCCAGCTCACCGGGACTAGTTTCGGAGACCCAGTACTTC
.,TRBJ2-1,.,TRBV3-1,CASSHNLGQETQFF,TGTGCCAGCAGCCACAACTTGGGCCAAGAGACCCAGTTCTTC
few,TRBJ2-1,TRBD1,TRBV4-1,CASSPFGTGDEQFF,TGCGCCAGCAGCCCCTTCGGGACAGGAGATGAGCAGTTCTTC
.,TRBJ2-7,TRBD1,TRBV29-1,CSVVRPGGYEQYF,TGCAGCGTTGTTCGTCCAGGGGGCTACGAGCAGTACTTC
.,TRBJ2-1,.,TRBV3-1,CASSQGVSIYEQFF,TGTGCCAGCAGCCAAGGGGTTAGCATTTATGAGCAGTTCTTC
few,TRBJ2-7,TRBD2,TRBV20-1,CSARDRSGSHDEQYF,TGCAGTGCTAGAGATAGGAGCGGGAGCCATGACGAGCAGTACTTC
.,TRBJ2-3,.,TRBV21-1,CASRTSGDTDTQYF,TGTGCCAGCAGGACTAGCGGGGACACAGATACGCAGTATTTT
.,TRBJ1-2,.,TRBV12-3/TRBV12-4,CASSFGQRGRGYTF,TGTGCCAGCAGTTTTGGACAGAGGGGTAGGGGCTACACCTTC
.,TRBJ2-1,.,TRBV5-8,CASSHGGTNYNEQFF,TGTGCCAGCAGCCACGGCGGGACAAACTATAATGAGCAGTTCTTC
.,TRBJ1-1,.,TRBV5-1,CASSLVWGRTEAFF,TGCGCCAGCAGCTTGGTTTGGGGGCGAACTGAAGCTTTCTTT
.,TRBJ1-2,TRBD1,TRBV29-1,CSVPDRDNYGYTF,TGCAGCGTTCCCGACAGGGACAACTATGGCTACACCTTC
few,TRBJ2-5,TRBD2,TRBV6-1,CASYLLAGGKETQYF,TGTGCCAGCTACCTCCTAGCGGGGGGGAAAGAGACCCAGTACTTC
.,TRBJ1-1,.,TRBV6-6,CASSYSVQGGWTEAFF,TGTGCCAGCAGTTACTCGGTACAGGGCGGGTGGACTGAAGCTTTCTTT
.,TRBJ1-1,.,TRBV29-1,CSVELQMNTEAFF,TGCAGCGTTGAGTTACAGATGAACACTGAAGCTTTCTTT
.,TRBJ1-4,TRBD1,TRBV6-5,CASSSQGDEKLFF,TGTGCCAGCAGTTCACAGGGGGATGAAAAACTGTTTTTT
few,TRBJ2-3,TRBD1,TRBV24-1,CATSDSDRGVSDTQYF,TGTGCCACCAGTGATTCCGACAGGGGGGTATCAGATACGCAGTATTTT
.,TRBJ2-1,TRBD1,TRBV5-1,CASSLEQGYNEQFF,TGCGCCAGCAGCTTGGAACAGGGGTACAATGAGCAGTTCTTC
.,TRBJ2-1,TRBD2,TRBV4-1,CASSPGTSGSISYNEQFF,TGCGCCAGCAGCCCCGGGACTAGCGGGAGTATCTCCTACAATGAGCAGTTCTTC
.,TRBJ2-1,.,TRBV6-5,CASSYSIQRVLDNEQFF,TGTGCCAGCAGTTACTCGATTCAGAGGGTATTGGACAATGAGCAGTTCTTC
.,TRBJ1-2,TRBD1,TRBV7-9,CASSDPGQGRANYGYTF,TGTGCCAGCAGCGATCCGGGACAGGGCAGAGCTAACTATGGCTACACCTTC
.,TRBJ2-7,TRBD1,TRBV4-1,CASSQETGWSYEQYF,TGCGCCAGCAGCCAAGAGACAGGGTGGTCCTACGAGCAGTACTTC
few,TRBJ2-3,TRBD1,TRBV11-2,CASSPRDRADTQYF,TGTGCCAGCAGCCCTCGGGACAGGGCAGATACGCAGTATTTT
.,TRBJ2-4,TRBD2,TRBV29-1,CSVVGGNIQYF,TGCAGCGTCGTGGGGGGGAACATTCAGTACTTC
once,TRBJ2-5,.,TRBV5-1,CASSFERVRETQYF,TGCGCCAGCAGCTTTGAAAGGGTGAGAGAGACCCAGTACTTC
few,TRBJ2-2,TRBD1,TRBV29-1,CSVTGVTGELFF,TGCAGCGTGACAGGGGTCACCGGGGAGCTGTTTTTT
.,TRBJ2-1,TRBD2,TRBV27,CASSYYGTSGGRNNEQFF,TGTGCCAGCAGTTACTACGGGACTAGCGGGGGCAGGAACAATGAGCAGTTCTTC
.,TRBJ1-2,TRBD1,TRBV20-1,CSARPGTGLREGYTF,TGCAGTGCTCGTCCCGGGACAGGGTTACGGGAAGGCTACACCTTC
once,TRBJ1-5,.,TRBV28,CASSRSRQISNQPQHF,TGTGCCAGCAGTCGATCGCGACAGATTAGCAATCAGCCCCAGCATTTT
.,TRBJ2-6,TRBD1,TRBV20-1,CSAAGQGTSGANVLTF,TGCAGTGCGGCGGGACAGGGGACTTCTGGGGCCAACGTCCTGACTTTC
.,TRBJ1-1,.,TRBV29-1,CSVDPTLRRNTEAFF,TGCAGCGTCGACCCCACCCTCCGACGAAACACTGAAGCTTTCTTT
once,TRBJ2-5,TRBD2,TRBV6-2/TRBV6-3,CASSPRAGVSETQYF,TGTGCCAGCAGTCCCCGAGCGGGAGTTAGTGAGACCCAGTACTTC
few,TRBJ1-1,TRBD1,TRBV4-1,CASSQSRQGLNTEAFF,TGCGCCAGCAGCCAGAGCCGACAGGGCTTGAACACTGAAGCTTTCTTT
.,TRBJ1-1,.,TRBV29-1,CSGGSPEAFF,TGCAGCGGGGGTTCCCCCGAAGCTTTCTTT
.,TRBJ2-1,.,TRBV11-1,CASGQGLYNEQFF,TGTGCCAGCGGTCAAGGGCTGTACAATGAGCAGTTCTTC
.,TRBJ2-3,.,TRBV14,CASSQEGSEGYF,TGTGCCAGCAGCCAAGAAGGGTCCGAAGGGTATTTT
.,TRBJ2-7,.,TRBV4-3,CASSQDGDTGFYEQYF,TGCGCCAGCAGCCAAGATGGGGACACGGGCTTCTACGAGCAGTACTTC
.,TRBJ2-6,.,TRBV27,CASSRFGAAGANVLTF,TGTGCCAGCAGCCGCTTTGGAGCTGCTGGGGCCAACGTCCTGACTTTC
.,TRBJ2-7,.,TRBV29-1,CSVVTSGNEQYF,TGCAGCGTTGTGACTAGTGGCAATGAGCAGTACTTC
few,TRBJ2-5,TRBD2,TRBV4-1,CASRLGTSGFQTQYF,TGCGCCAGCAGGCTCGGGACTAGCGGTTTCCAGACCCAGTACTTC
.,TRBJ2-7,TRBD1,TRBV20-1,CSAREGQPFSYEQYF,TGCAGTGCTAGAGAGGGACAGCCGTTCTCCTACGAGCAGTACTTC
.,TRBJ2-1,.,TRBV24-1,CATSDSQGWHNEQFF,TGTGCCACCAGTGATTCTCAGGGGTGGCACAATGAGCAGTTCTTC
.,TRBJ1-6,.,TRBV6-5,CASSYSGQASSSSYNSPLHF,TGTGCCAGCAGTTACTCGGGGCAGGCCAGCTCAAGCTCCTATAATTCACCCCTCCACTTT
.,TRBJ1-6,.,TRBV5-1,CASSLEWTDNNSPLHF,TGCGCCAGCAGCCTTGAGTGGACAGACAATAATTCACCCCTCCACTTT
few,TRBJ2-1,.,TRBV11-2,CASTEQGGFPEQFF,TGTGCCAGCACCGAACAGGGCGGTTTTCCTGAGCAGTTCTTC
few,TRBJ2-7,TRBD2,TRBV4-2,CASSQEEAGGEYEQYF,TGTGCCAGCAGCCAAGAGGAGGCGGGAGGAGAATACGAGCAGTACTTC
.,TRBJ1-1,.,TRBV27,CASSFGGATEAFF,TGTGCCAGCAGCTTTGGGGGGGCGACTGAAGCTTTCTTT
.,TRBJ1-2,.,TRBV6-5,CASSYVGISKGYTF,TGTGCCAGCAGTTACGTTGGGATTTCGAAAGGCTACACCTTC
.,TRBJ2-3,.,TRBV25-1,CASSEPGVRAADTQYF,TGTGCCAGCAGTGAACCGGGCGTTCGGGCGGCAGATACGCAGTATTTT
.,TRBJ1-6,TRBD1,TRBV4-1,CASSGQGVGSYNSPLHF,TGCGCCAGCAGCGGGCAGGGGGTTGGCTCCTATAATTCACCCCTCCACTTT
.,TRBJ2-1,.,TRBV29-1,CSTTGLSSYNEQFF,TGCAGCACGACAGGCCTAAGCTCCTACAATGAGCAGTTCTTC
.,TRBJ1-2,.,TRBV10-3,CAISLDTYGYTF,TGTGCCATCAGTCTCGACACCTATGGCTACACCTTC
.,TRBJ1-1,.,TRBV6-5,CASSYGSAVEAFF,TGTGCCAGCAGTTACGGGTCTGCGGTTGAAGCTTTCTTT
.,TRBJ1-4,.,TRBV6-5,CASSRGVGATSEKLFF,TGTGCCAGCAGTCGAGGCGTAGGGGCGACGTCCGAGAAACTGTTTTTT
.,TRBJ2-3,TRBD2,TRBV20-1,CSATLAGVADTQYF,TGCAGTGCTACGCTTGCGGGAGTGGCAGATACGCAGTATTTT